The 26 T cell receptor beta chains below all came from one sample that was sequenced in a study of cytomegalovirus exposure and HLA in healthy donors. 60 Vbeta and 13 Jbeta primers were used in PCR. TCRdb's table, derived via immunoSEQ multiplex PCR, lists solely in-frame clones and lacks some. This sample has some 180,000 clones, with nearly 80% found just once. The sample taken for sequencing was PBMCs. These receptors were taken from a female donor in good health and CMV-seronegative.

The chain has TRBV5-1 and TRBJ2-6; D gene uncertain. Germline V CDR1 and CDR2: SGHRS, YFSETQ. The CDR3 consists of 15 residues. V lost 1 base, J lost 0 bases, and 5 bases lay in between. The CDR3 bases are TGCGCCAGCAGCTTGTGGAGCTCTGGGGCCAACGTCCTGACTTTC. Translated, it gives CASSLWSSGANVLTF.

By share, this clone counts as medium-sized. The chain is built from TRBV7-9 and TRBJ2-2, with 9 bases matching TRBD1. This CDR3 region has 16 residues. Germline loops: CDR1 SEHNR, CDR2 FQNEAQ (reference sequence). The junction had 8 bases not matched to a gene; V was cut back by 2 bases and J by 7 bases. The CDR3 here is CASSLFTGGVGGELFF. As DNA, the CDR3 is TGTGCCAGCAGCTTATTCACAGGGGGCGTAGGCGGGGAGCTGTTTTTT.

J is TRBJ2-5 and V is TRBV15; possibly TRBD2 for D (7 bases). CDR1 and CDR2 from the germline V gene are LNHNV and YYDKDF (reference sequence). V lost 8 bases and J 5 bases, leaving 21 bases between the germline ends. The CDR3 spans 15 residues. The CDR3 is CATEIRGEGRETQYF. CDR3 in DNA: TGTGCCACCGAAATTAGGGGGGAGGGCCGGGAGACCCAGTACTTC.

V usage is TRBV14 and J usage is TRBJ1-2, with D possibly TRBD1 on 6 matching bases. The CDR3 totals 13 residues. The germline V gene has CDR1 SGHDN and CDR2 FVKESK. V was shortened by 6 bases and J by 8 bases, with 16 bases between the two germline ends. CDR3 protein: CASSRQETEGYTF. The CDR3 nucleotides are TGTGCCAGCAGTCGACAGGAGACGGAAGGCTACACCTTC.

V gene TRBV7-9 combines with J gene TRBJ2-1; a weak D match, TRBD2 (6 bases). The CDR3 covers 16 residues. V lost 5 bases, J lost 3 bases, and 17 bases lay in between. Germline loops: CDR1 SEHNR, CDR2 FQNEAQ (reference sequence). The CDR3 coding sequence is TGTGCCAGCAGCAAAGGGGCGGGACCTAACTACAATGAGCAGTTCTTC. Protein: CASSKGAGPNYNEQFF.

V usage is TRBV29-1 and J usage is TRBJ1-2; 8 nucleotides align to TRBD1. The CDR3 extends over 17 amino acids. Germline CDR1 is SQVTM and CDR2 is ANQGSEA. The V and J ends lost 5 bases and 4 bases, in that order; junction bases with no gene match: 18. The CDR3 bases are TGCAGCGTTTATCTTTCCGACAGGGGCGCAAACTCCTATGGCTACACCTTC. Protein sequence: CSVYLSDRGANSYGYTF.

The CDR3 DNA reads TGTGCCAGCAGCGGGGGGGTGGCGAACACTGAAGCTTTCTTT. The encoded protein is CASSGGVANTEAFF. This sequence joins TRBV7-2 and TRBJ1-1; D possibly corresponds to TRBD1 (5 bases). V lost 5 bases and J lost 1, with 11 bases in between. The CDR3 totals 14 residues. Germline loops: CDR1 SGHTA, CDR2 FQGNSA.

Details on this clone: The junction departs from germline at one end; a sequencing error may be responsible. The J gene is TRBJ1-2, the V gene TRBV7-9; maybe TRBD1 (6 bases). The CDR3 runs 16 residues. Germline V gives CDR1 SEHNR, CDR2 FQNEAQ (reference sequence). CDR3 DNA: TGTTCCAGCAGCGTAAACACAGGGCTTAATAACTATGGCTACACCTTC. Translation: CSSSVNTGLNNYGYTF.

This clone was observed once. This chain joins TRBV28 and TRBJ2-7, with 7 bases aligning to TRBD1. Germline lookup yields CDR1 MDHEN and CDR2 SYDVKM. V gave up 4 bases and J gave up 3 bases; unmatched junction bases: 6. The CDR3 covers 14 residues. In nucleotides, the CDR3 is TGTGCCAGCAGTTCCAGGACAGGACTCTACGAGCAGTACTTC. Amino acids: CASSSRTGLYEQYF.

V and J are TRBV19 and TRBJ1-5; no firm D call. This CDR3 has 16 amino acids. Germline CDR1 and CDR2: LNHDA and SQIVND (reference sequence). The ends were cut back, 2 bases at V and 0 bases at J, with 11 bases in the middle. CDR3 residues: CASSIRSRASNQPQHF. In nucleotides, the CDR3 is TGTGCCAGTAGTATAAGGTCGAGGGCTAGCAATCAGCCCCAGCATTTT.

The genes are TRBV5-6 and TRBJ2-7; TRBD1 aligns across 7 bases. The CDR3 contains 15 residues. CDR1 is SGHDT and CDR2 is YYEEEE in the germline V gene. The J segment lost 4 bases and the V segment lost 0 bases, leaving 7 bases of the junction unmatched. The CDR3 DNA reads TGTGCCAGCAGCTTGGCCCGGGCAGGGGGTTACGAGCAGTACTTC. Its protein is CASSLARAGGYEQYF.

The J gene is TRBJ2-1, the V gene TRBV5-1; 13 positions match TRBD2. The V segment lost 0 bases and the J segment 10 bases; nucleotides outside the gene matches: 7. The germline V gene has CDR1 SGHRS and CDR2 YFSETQ. The CDR3 extends over 16 amino acids. The CDR3 DNA sequence: TGCGCCAGCAGCTTGGAGGCGGGGGGACTAGCGGGGGAGCAGTTCTTC. Protein: CASSLEAGGLAGEQFF.

This chain links TRBV6-5 with TRBJ2-1, with D perhaps matching TRBD2 (5 bases). Trimming took off 4 bases at V and 3 bases at J, with 7 bases between the two ends. The CDR3 runs 13 residues. Germline V CDR1 and CDR2: MNHEY, SVGAGI. CDR3 sequence (DNA): TGTGCCAGCAGTTCTGACTACTACAATGAGCAGTTCTTC. Its protein product is CASSSDYYNEQFF.

V is TRBV11-2 and J is TRBJ2-5; 7 nucleotides align to TRBD1. The length of the CDR3 is 15 residues. After removal of 5 bases from V and 0 bases from J, the junction contained 6 bases not matched to a gene. Per the germline V gene, CDR1 is SGHAT and CDR2 is FQNNGV. CDR3 sequence reads: CASSPYGQDQETQYF. The CDR3 coding sequence is TGTGCCAGCAGCCCTTACGGACAGGACCAAGAGACCCAGTACTTC.

The gene calls are TRBV19 and TRBJ2-3; D call uncertain. The CDR3 extends over 16 amino acids. Trimming stripped 3 bases from V and 4 bases from J, with 17 bases between. The germline gives CDR1 LNHDA, CDR2 SQIVND (reference sequence). The DNA for the CDR3 is TGTGCCAGTAGTATGCTGCTTAGCCCTCAGCCAGATACGCAGTATTTT. The encoded protein is CASSMLLSPQPDTQYF. Supplemented by reference TRBV19 and TRBJ2-3, the full variable domain reads DGGITQSPKYLFRKEGQNVTLSCEQNLNHDAMYWYRQDPGQGLRLIYYSQIVNDFQKGDIAEGYSVSREKKESFPLTVTSAQKNPTAFYLCASSMLLSPQPDTQYFGPGTRLTVL.

This clone was counted a few times. V usage is TRBV28 and J usage is TRBJ1-3; tentatively, D is TRBD1 (6 bases). Deletions cut 5 bases from V and 1 base from J, with 12 bases between. Per the germline V gene, CDR1 is MDHEN and CDR2 is SYDVKM. The CDR3 sequence is 15 residues long. The DNA of the CDR3 is TGTGCCAGCAGTCCCCACAGGGATTCTGGAAACACCATATATTTT. It translates to CASSPHRDSGNTIYF. The entire variable domain, with the rest obtained from reference TRBV28 and TRBJ1-3, is as follows: DVKVTQSSRYLVKRTGEKVFLECVQDMDHENMFWYRQDPGLGLRLIYFSYDVKMKEKGDIPEGYSVSREKKERFSLILESASTNQTSMYLCASSPHRDSGNTIYFGEGSWLTVV.

J is TRBJ1-1 and V is TRBV2, with D possibly matching TRBD1 (5 bases). The V end lost 4 bases, the J end lost 0 bases, and 12 bases lay between the germline ends. CDR1 is SNHLY, CDR2 FYNNEI, per germline. The CDR3 extends over 15 amino acids. The CDR3 nucleotides read TGTGCCAGCAGTGGGGCTTTAGGGGTGAACACTGAAGCTTTCTTT. It codes for CASSGALGVNTEAFF.

The V call is TRBV5-8, the J call TRBJ2-7; TRBD2 matches at 8 bases. Germline loops: CDR1 SGHTS, CDR2 YDEGEE. This CDR3 is built from 15 residues. After removal of 3 bases from V and 0 bases from J, the junction contained 5 bases not matched to a gene. The CDR3 bases are TGTGCCAGCAGCTCCTGGGCGGGGGGCTCCTACGAGCAGTACTTC. Its protein product is CASSSWAGGSYEQYF.

V is TRBV6-1 and J is TRBJ1-3; D ambiguous. Germline assignment: CDR1 MNHNS and CDR2 SASEGT. V was trimmed by 1 base and J by 1 base, leaving 14 bases between them. This CDR3 spans 17 amino acids. The CDR3 protein is CASSEEVGRFSGNTIYF. CDR3 coding DNA: TGTGCCAGCAGTGAAGAAGTAGGGAGGTTTTCTGGAAACACCATATATTTT.

V gene TRBV10-3 combines with J gene TRBJ2-7; 9 bases are shared with TRBD2. The CDR3 spans 17 residues. Trimming cost V 2 bases and J 0 bases; bases outside gene matches: 8. The germline V gene encodes CDR1 ENHRY and CDR2 SYGVKD. CDR3 residues: CAISEISGGLSSYEQYF. The CDR3 coding sequence is TGTGCCATCAGTGAGATAAGCGGGGGGTTAAGCTCCTACGAGCAGTACTTC.

The V call is TRBV28, the J call TRBJ2-1; D is undetermined. Trimming removed 2 bases from V and 6 bases from J, with 14 bases in between. This CDR3 has 15 residues. Per germline, CDR1 MDHEN and CDR2 SYDVKM. CDR3 DNA: TGTGCCAGCAGTTTAAATAGTGAGGCTAGCAATGAGCAGTTCTTC. Translating gives CASSLNSEASNEQFF. The full variable domain, in which reference TRBV28 and TRBJ2-1 provide the parts outside the CDR3, is DVKVTQSSRYLVKRTGEKVFLECVQDMDHENMFWYRQDPGLGLRLIYFSYDVKMKEKGDIPEGYSVSREKKERFSLILESASTNQTSMYLCASSLNSEASNEQFFGPGTRLTVL.

This CDR3 is CAWSPTSNYGYTF. CDR3 DNA: TGTGCCTGGAGTCCAACGAGTAACTATGGCTACACCTTC. V is TRBV30 and J is TRBJ1-2; D gene uncertain. The V end was cut by 2 bases, the J end by 1 base, with 8 bases between. CDR3 length: 13 amino acids. Per the germline V gene, CDR1 is GTSNPN and CDR2 is SVGIG (reference sequence).

This chain connects TRBV6-1 to TRBJ2-1, with 7 bases matching TRBD2. Losses at the gene ends were 0 bases for V and 6 bases for J; bases not matched to a gene: 14. The CDR3 is 18 residues long. Germline-derived CDR1 and CDR2 are MNHNS and SASEGT. The CDR3 nucleotides are TGTGCCAGCAGTGAAGCGCTTCGTGGGACTACCTTCTTCAATGAGCAGTTCTTC. Its protein product is CASSEALRGTTFFNEQFF.

The count of this clone is one. This chain connects TRBV5-8 to TRBJ2-2; 7 nucleotides line up with TRBD1. The V gene's germline CDR1 is SGHTS and CDR2 YDEGEE. The CDR3 has 17 residues. Losses at the gene ends were 4 bases for V and 3 bases for J; bases not matched to a gene: 12. As DNA, the CDR3 is TGTGCCAGCAGCCCCCTCAAGGGGGCGCGGGACACCGGGGAGCTGTTTTTT. Encoded protein: CASSPLKGARDTGELFF.

The rearrangement links TRBV19 to TRBJ1-1; D gene uncertain. V was clipped by 3 bases and J by 7 bases, with 12 bases between them. This CDR3 has 13 residues. Germline CDR1 and CDR2: LNHDA and SQIVND (reference sequence). The CDR3, as DNA: TGTGCCAGTAGTATTGCGGTGGGAGGTGAAGCTTTCTTT. The encoded protein is CASSIAVGGEAFF.

Notes on this clone: The same CDR3 also results from other DNA sequences found in this sample. The CDR3 is CASSAGQGSNQPQHF. The CDR3 DNA reads TGTGCCAGCAGCGCCGGACAGGGTAGCAATCAGCCCCAGCATTTT. The genes are TRBV9 and TRBJ1-5, with TRBD1 identical over 8 bases. This CDR3 comprises 15 residues. V was pared by 3 bases and J by 0 bases, with 2 bases of the junction left unmatched. Germline V gene lookup returns CDR1 SGDLS and CDR2 YYNGEE.